Each of the 14 T cell receptor beta chains below was sequenced from the same sample in a study of control samples from healthy donors and cancer patients (dated by TCRdb to about 2020). The method behind the library was the immunoSEQ multiplex PCR assay. TCRdb mirrors the immuneACCESS table, restricted to in-frame sequences. Some clones are absent from its copies; in checked studies, under half trace to an unresolved V gene, and the reason for the others is unknown. The sample yields about 140,000 clones; about 90% were counted once. The ten largest account for under 9% of the sample. What was sequenced was blood. These receptors came from a man aged 18 to 29 in good health.

V and J are TRBV3-1 (or the pseudogene TRBV3-2) and TRBJ2-2; TRBD2 aligns across 8 bases. This CDR3 has 15 amino acids. V trimming: 6 bases; J trimming: 7 bases; junction bases outside the gene matches: 10. Germline V gene data show CDR1 as LGHDT and CDR2 as YNNKEL (reference sequence). CDR3 amino acids: CASSSPGLGVGELFF. CDR3 in DNA: TGTGCCAGCAGTTCCCCGGGACTAGGAGTCGGGGAGCTGTTTTTT.

J is TRBJ2-7 and V is TRBV10-3; 7 bases are shared with TRBD2. CDR3 length equals 13 residues. Trimming cost V 10 bases and J 2 bases; bases outside gene matches: 8. Per the germline V gene, CDR1 is ENHRY and CDR2 is SYGVKD. This CDR3 is CATIGLGAYEQYF. The CDR3 DNA follows: TGTGCCACGATAGGACTAGGAGCCTACGAGCAGTACTTC.

The rearrangement links TRBV7-6 to TRBJ2-5; D might be TRBD2 (5 bases). CDR1 and CDR2 from the germline V gene are SGHVS and FNYEAQ. This CDR3 has 12 amino acids. Trimming stripped 1 base from V and 5 bases from J, with 5 bases between. This CDR3 reads CASSLGEETQYF. CDR3 sequence (DNA): TGTGCCAGCAGCTTAGGGGAGGAGACCCAGTACTTC.

The gene calls are TRBV27 and TRBJ2-5, with D maybe TRBD2 (7 bases). Germline CDR1 and CDR2: MNHEY and SMNVEV (reference sequence). The CDR3 loop spans 14 amino acids. V was clipped by 6 bases and J by 5 bases, with 16 bases between them. The CDR3 nucleotides are TGTGCCAGCAGCAGGGGACTACGGGGCGAGACCCAGTACTTC. It encodes CASSRGLRGETQYF.

The V call is TRBV4-1, the J call TRBJ1-2, with 7 bases matching TRBD1. CDR3 length: 17 residues. Germline V lookup: CDR1 MGHRA, CDR2 YSYEKL. The V segment lost 0 bases and the J segment 3 bases; nucleotides outside the gene matches: 10. CDR3 nucleotide sequence: TGCGCCAGCAGCCAAGATTCGAAGAGGGGGCGGCACTATGGCTACACCTTC. This sequence encodes CASSQDSKRGRHYGYTF.

The genes are TRBV19 and TRBJ2-7; 8 nucleotides align to TRBD1. The CDR3 length is 15 residues. The germline V gene encodes CDR1 LNHDA and CDR2 SQIVND (reference sequence). With 6 bases clipped from V and 2 bases from J, the junction kept 9 bases outside the gene matches. The CDR3, as DNA: TGTGCCAGTAGCGGGAACAGGGGGTCGACCTACGAGCAGTACTTC. Translation: CASSGNRGSTYEQYF.

The chain links TRBV6-5 to TRBJ1-3; D perhaps matches TRBD1 (5 bases). Germline lookup yields CDR1 MNHEY and CDR2 SVGAGI. Trimming took off 0 bases at V and 3 bases at J, with 12 bases between the two ends. The CDR3 sequence is 16 residues long. The CDR3 region is CASSYSLRGNGNTIYF. The DNA for the CDR3 is TGTGCCAGCAGTTACTCGCTGCGGGGGAATGGAAACACCATATATTTT.

The chain carries TRBV28 and TRBJ1-4; D not certain. Between the trimmed V and J ends, which lost 7 bases and 3 bases, there was a span of 12 bases. The CDR3 contains 14 residues. Germline lookup yields CDR1 MDHEN and CDR2 SYDVKM. DNA for the CDR3: TGTGCCAGCAATGCCGGGGTTGCTAATGAAAAACTGTTTTTT. Translation gives CASNAGVANEKLFF.

The chain has TRBV5-1 and TRBJ1-6; TRBD1 aligns across 8 bases. The CDR3 is 17 residues long. Germline CDR1 reads SGHRS; CDR2 reads YFSETQ. V was pared by 4 bases and J by 0 bases, with 6 bases of the junction left unmatched. CDR3 amino acids: CASSTDRDRSYNSPLHF. The CDR3 DNA sequence: TGCGCCAGCAGCACGGACAGGGACCGCTCCTATAATTCACCCCTCCACTTT.

The J gene is TRBJ2-3, the V gene TRBV9, with D perhaps TRBD2 (5 bases). CDR3 length equals 14 residues. Germline V lookup: CDR1 SGDLS, CDR2 YYNGEE. V was shortened by 6 bases and J by 1 base, with 12 bases between the two germline ends. CDR3 amino acids: CASTEGVGTDTQYF. The CDR3 DNA sequence: TGTGCCAGCACAGAGGGAGTCGGCACAGATACGCAGTATTTT. Combining the CDR3 with reference TRBV9 and TRBJ2-3 gives the whole variable domain DSGVTQTPKHLITATGQRVTLRCSPRSGDLSVYWYQQSLDQGLQFLIQYYNGEERAKGNILERFSAQQFPDLHSELNLSSLELGDSALYFCASTEGVGTDTQYFGPGTRLTVL.

The chain joins TRBV9 to TRBJ2-2; 12 bases agree with TRBD2. The ends lost 1 base at V and 4 bases at J; junction bases unmatched: 5. This CDR3 has 17 residues. Per germline, CDR1 SGDLS and CDR2 YYNGEE. CDR3 residues: CASSVLAGGPGTGELFF. CDR3 nucleotides: TGTGCCAGCAGCGTACTAGCGGGGGGGCCTGGCACCGGGGAGCTGTTTTTT.

This sequence joins TRBV27 and TRBJ2-2; D gene unclear. Looked up from germline, CDR1 is MNHEY and CDR2 is SMNVEV (reference sequence). Trimming stripped 5 bases from V and 6 bases from J, with 10 bases between. The CDR3 sequence is 13 residues long. As DNA, the CDR3 is TGTGCCAGCAGTCCCGCAGACGCCGGGGAGCTGTTTTTT. Residues: CASSPADAGELFF.

V gene TRBV4-2 combines with J gene TRBJ1-5, with D unclear. Germline CDR1 LGHNA, CDR2 YNFKEQ. The CDR3 spans 15 residues. Trimming removed 4 bases at V and 0 bases at J, with 10 bases between. The CDR3 sequence is CASSLNSYSNQPQHF. CDR3 nucleotides: TGTGCCAGCAGCCTGAACAGCTATAGCAATCAGCCCCAGCATTTT.

The CDR3 here is CASSQGWASTRTDTQYF. In nucleotides, the CDR3 is TGTGCCAGCAGCCAAGGGTGGGCTTCAACCCGCACAGATACGCAGTATTTT. This chain links TRBV3-1 (or the pseudogene TRBV3-2) with TRBJ2-3; D uncertain. This CDR3 region has 17 residues. V lost 1 base and J 1 base, leaving 15 bases between the germline ends. Germline V gene data show CDR1 as LGHDT and CDR2 as YNNKEL (reference sequence).